The clone carrying this T cell receptor beta chain occurred a few times. It was with a sample-barcoded 5' primer and a J-beta primer mix that a second PCR of roughly 7 to 11 cycles was run. TCRdb used MiXCR to reprocess the 5' RACE reads, holding one entry per CDR3 protein. This sample has under 1 million distinct CDR3 sequences, with more than 40% found just once. The sample is drawn from a study of blood T cells in healthy people across ages. With 1 base clipped from V and 1 base from J, the junction kept 7 bases outside the gene matches. Germline loops: CDR1 GTSNPN, CDR2 SVGIG (reference sequence). There are 16 residues in the CDR3.

The source is a man aged 55 to 70 in good health. This chain uses TRBV30 with TRBJ2-3, with 8 bases aligning to TRBD2. The sequencing input was blood. The CDR3: CAWSGGSGVGTDTQYF. In nucleotides, the CDR3 is TGTGCCTGGAGTGGCGGTAGCGGGGTGGGCACAGATACGCAGTATTTT.